This TCR beta chain was retrieved from a study of blood T cell repertoires in COVID-19. Study as a whole: Spain, Italy and the United States supplied samples that represented acute and convalescent COVID-19. T cells, B-cell-depleted T cells, or PBMCs supplied cDNA or gDNA.

CDR1 and CDR2 (germline): GTSNPN, SVGIG (reference sequence). The CDR3 length is 15 residues. V gave up 2 bases and J gave up 3 bases; unmatched junction bases: 7. Under the authors' procedure: Amplification of reference gene primers was used by the study to estimate nucleated cell counts. Assay: immunoSEQ multiplex PCR; the TCRdb copy retains only in-frame clones and omits some. That table furnishes V, J and clone size, whereas the DNA furnished D and trimming. In the table there are nearly 110,000 clones, about nine tenths of which are singletons. Sample: peripheral blood. The receptor comes from a man aged 50-60 years with active or convalescent COVID-19. The J gene is TRBJ2-1, the V gene TRBV30, with TRBD2 matching 7 bases. CDR3 amino acids: CAWSRGGGGYNEQFF. DNA for the CDR3: TGTGCCTGGAGTAGAGGCGGGGGAGGCTACAATGAGCAGTTCTTC.